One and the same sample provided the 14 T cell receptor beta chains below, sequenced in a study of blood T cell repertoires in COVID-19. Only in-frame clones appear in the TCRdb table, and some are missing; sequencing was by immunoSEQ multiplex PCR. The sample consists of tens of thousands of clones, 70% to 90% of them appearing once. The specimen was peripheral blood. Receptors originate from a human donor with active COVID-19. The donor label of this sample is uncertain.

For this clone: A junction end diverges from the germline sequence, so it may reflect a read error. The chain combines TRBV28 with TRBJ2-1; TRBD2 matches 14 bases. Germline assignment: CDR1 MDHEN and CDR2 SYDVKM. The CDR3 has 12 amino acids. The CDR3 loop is CASSLGTSGSIF. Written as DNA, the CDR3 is TGTGCCAGCAGTTTAGGGACTAGCGGGAGCATCTTC.

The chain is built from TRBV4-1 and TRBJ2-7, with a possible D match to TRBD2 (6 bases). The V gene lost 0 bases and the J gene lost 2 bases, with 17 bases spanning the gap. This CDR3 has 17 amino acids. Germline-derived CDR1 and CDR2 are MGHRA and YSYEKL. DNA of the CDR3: TGCGCCAGCAGCCAAGATTATGGGGGGAAAACCGCCTACGAGCAGTACTTC. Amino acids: CASSQDYGGKTAYEQYF.

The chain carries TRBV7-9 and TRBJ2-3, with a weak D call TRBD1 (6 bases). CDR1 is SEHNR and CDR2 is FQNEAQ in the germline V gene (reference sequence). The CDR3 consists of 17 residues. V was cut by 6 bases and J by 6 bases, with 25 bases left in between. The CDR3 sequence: CASSLEVVGAWEDTQYF. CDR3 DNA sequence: TGTGCCAGCAGTCTCGAAGTGGTGGGGGCATGGGAGGATACGCAGTATTTT.

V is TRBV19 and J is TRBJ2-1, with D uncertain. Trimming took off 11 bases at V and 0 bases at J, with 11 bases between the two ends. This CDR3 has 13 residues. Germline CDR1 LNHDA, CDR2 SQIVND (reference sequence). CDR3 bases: TGTGCCTCTAGGCTGGACTCCTACAATGAGCAGTTCTTC. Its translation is CASRLDSYNEQFF.

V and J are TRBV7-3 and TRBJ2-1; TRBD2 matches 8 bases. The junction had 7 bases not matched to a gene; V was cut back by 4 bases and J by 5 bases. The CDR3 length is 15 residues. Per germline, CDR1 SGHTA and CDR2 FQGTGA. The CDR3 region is CASSSRGGFDNEQFF. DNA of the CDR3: TGTGCCAGCAGCTCCCGGGGGGGCTTCGACAATGAGCAGTTCTTC.

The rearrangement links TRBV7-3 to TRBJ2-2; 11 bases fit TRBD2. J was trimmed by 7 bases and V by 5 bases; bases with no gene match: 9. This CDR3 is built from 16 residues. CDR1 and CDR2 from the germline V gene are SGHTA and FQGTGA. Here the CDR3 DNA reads TGTGCCAGCAGCCCCCCCGGTACTAGCGGGGGCGGGGAGCTGTTTTTT. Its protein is CASSPPGTSGGGELFF.

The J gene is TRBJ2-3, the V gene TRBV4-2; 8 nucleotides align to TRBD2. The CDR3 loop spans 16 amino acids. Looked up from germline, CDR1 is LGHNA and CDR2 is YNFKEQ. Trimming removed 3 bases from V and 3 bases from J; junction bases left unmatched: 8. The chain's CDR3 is CASSQAGTSGTDTQYF. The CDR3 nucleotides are TGTGCCAGCAGCCAGGCCGGGACTAGTGGTACAGATACGCAGTATTTT.

CDR3 sequence (DNA): TGTGCCAGCAGCCCACCGACTGGCTCCTACGAGCAGTACTTC. Its translation is CASSPPTGSYEQYF. The gene calls are TRBV7-2 and TRBJ2-7; D is uncertain. The CDR3 sequence is 14 residues long. Germline CDR1 reads SGHTA; CDR2 reads FQGNSA. The ends were cut back, 5 bases at V and 0 bases at J, with 11 bases in the middle.

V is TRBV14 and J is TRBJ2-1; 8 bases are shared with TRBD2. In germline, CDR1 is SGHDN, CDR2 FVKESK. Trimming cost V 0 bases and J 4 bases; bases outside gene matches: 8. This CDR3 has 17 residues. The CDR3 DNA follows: TGTGCCAGCAGCCAAGACTGGGGAAAGCGGGGGTACAATGAGCAGTTCTTC. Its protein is CASSQDWGKRGYNEQFF.

The CDR3 sequence is CASSSPLGSGGEYRTDTQYF. CDR3 nucleotides: TGTGCCAGCAGCTCTCCCCTGGGTAGCGGGGGGGAATACCGCACAGATACGCAGTATTTT. The gene calls are TRBV5-4 and TRBJ2-3, with TRBD2 identical over 11 bases. The trim removed 3 bases at V and 1 base at J, leaving 16 bases unmatched. There are 20 residues in the CDR3. In germline, CDR1 is SGHNT, CDR2 YYREEE (reference sequence).

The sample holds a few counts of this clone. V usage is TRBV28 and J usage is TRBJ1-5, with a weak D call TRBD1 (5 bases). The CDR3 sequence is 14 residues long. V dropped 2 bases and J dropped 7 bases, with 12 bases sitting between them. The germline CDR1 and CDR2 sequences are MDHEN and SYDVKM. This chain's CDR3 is CASSLNWTPQPQHF. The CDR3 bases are TGTGCCAGCAGTTTAAATTGGACACCCCAGCCCCAGCATTTT.

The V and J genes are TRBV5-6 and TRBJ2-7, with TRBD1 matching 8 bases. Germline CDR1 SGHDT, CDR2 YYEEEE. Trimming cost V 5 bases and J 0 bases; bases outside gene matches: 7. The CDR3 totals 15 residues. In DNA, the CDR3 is TGTGCCAGCAGATCCAGGGGGCCGTCCTCCTACGAGCAGTACTTC. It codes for CASRSRGPSSYEQYF.

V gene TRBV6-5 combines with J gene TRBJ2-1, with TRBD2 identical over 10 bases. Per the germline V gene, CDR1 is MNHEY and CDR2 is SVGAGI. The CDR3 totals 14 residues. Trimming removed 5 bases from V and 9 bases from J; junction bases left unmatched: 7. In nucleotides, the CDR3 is TGTGCCAGCAGTATAAGCGGGGGGGCCATTGAGCAGTTCTTC. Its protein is CASSISGGAIEQFF.

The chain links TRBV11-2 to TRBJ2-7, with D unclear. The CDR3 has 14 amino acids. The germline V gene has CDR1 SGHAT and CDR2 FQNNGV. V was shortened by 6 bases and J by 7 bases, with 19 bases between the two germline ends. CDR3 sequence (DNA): TGTGCCAGCAGAAACCTCGCCGGCCTCGGGGAGCAGTACTTC. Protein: CASRNLAGLGEQYF.